This T cell receptor (beta chain) was retrieved from a study of PD-1 blockade in classical Hodgkin lymphoma. Findings and limits, study-wide: Nivolumab initiation under 1 year post-ASCT meant exclusion. Newly diagnosed patients had diversity similar to the baseline diversity of complete responders. The CD4+ diversity rise by C4D1 was clearest in complete responders. Newly diagnosed patients reportedly had lower baseline TCR diversity than healthy donors.

The CDR3 has 16 amino acids. All trial patients relapsed after autologous stem cell transplantation. About this clone: No antigen is known for it.

Libraries were prepared by immunoSEQ multiplex PCR; TCRdb keeps only in-frame clonotypes and omits some of them. The table lists around 100,000 clones, 85% to 90% of them singletons. J is TRBJ1-1 and V is TRBV7-5; the table's TRBD1 call for D was not verified on the DNA. TRBV7-5 is shown as a pseudogene. The receptor's source is a human donor with classical Hodgkin lymphoma. Sequenced material: peripheral blood mononuclear cells (PBMCs), taken before the second cycle of nivolumab. The CDR3 bases are TGTGCCAGAAGCCCCCGGCGGACAGGGGAAGGGACTGAAGCTTTCTTT. Its translation: CARSPRRTGEGTEAFF.